The 7 T cell receptor beta chains in this list originate from one sample, sequenced in a study of CD8 T cells in Susac syndrome. The RNA, about 0.45 to 1 ug, was put through reverse transcription using random hexamers. TCRdb redid the calling of the immunoSEQ multiplex PCR reads with MiXCR, one entry per CDR3 protein. The data show about 200,000 distinct CDR3 sequences, under 95% seen once. The specimen sequenced was CD4+ T cells from PBMCs. Receptors were obtained from a human donor in good health.

The chain joins TRBV7-9 to TRBJ2-3; D perhaps matches TRBD1 (6 bases). The CDR3 is 13 amino acids. Germline-derived CDR1 and CDR2 are SEHNR and FQNEAQ (reference sequence). Trimming removed 6 bases from V and 10 bases from J, with 17 bases in between. CDR3 amino acids: CASRTGTHRAQYF. As DNA, the CDR3 is TGTGCCAGCAGGACCGGGACACACAGGGCGCAGTATTTT.

The chain uses TRBV11-3 and TRBJ2-2; the D is unclear. Trimming removed 8 bases from V and 4 bases from J, with 8 bases in between. The CDR3 covers 12 residues. Germline V gene data show CDR1 as SGHNT and CDR2 as YENEEA. CDR3 sequence: CASPWVTGELFF. The CDR3 DNA reads TGTGCCAGCCCATGGGTCACCGGGGAGCTGTTTTTT.

The chain carries TRBV14 and TRBJ2-5, with D possibly matching TRBD2 (6 bases). The CDR3 runs 14 residues. CDR1 is SGHDN, CDR2 FVKESK, per germline. V was shortened by 1 base and J by 2 bases, with 8 bases between the two germline ends. CDR3: CASSQVAGQETQYF. Written as DNA, the CDR3 is TGTGCCAGCAGCCAAGTGGCGGGACAAGAGACCCAGTACTTC. The full variable domain, completed using reference TRBV14 and TRBJ2-5, is EAGVTQFPSHSVIEKGQTVTLRCDPISGHDNLYWYRRVMGKEIKFLLHFVKESKQDESGMPNNRFLAERTGGTYSTLKVQPAELEDSGVYFCASSQVAGQETQYFGPGTRLLVL.

V is TRBV6-1 and J is TRBJ1-6, with D possibly matching TRBD1 (5 bases). This CDR3 comprises 17 residues. The germline CDR1 and CDR2 sequences are MNHNS and SASEGT. The ends were cut back, 3 bases at V and 4 bases at J, with 16 bases in the middle. CDR3 DNA sequence: TGTGCCAGCAGTGACCGGGACCCGAGGAATTATAATTCACCCCTCCACTTT. As protein: CASSDRDPRNYNSPLHF.

This rearrangement joins TRBV9 to TRBJ2-5; possibly TRBD1 or TRBD2 for D (5 bases each). Germline CDR1 and CDR2: SGDLS and YYNGEE. The CDR3 contains 13 residues. V gave up 4 bases and J gave up 1 base, with 8 bases separating them. In DNA, the CDR3 is TGTGCCAGCAGCCGGGACGGCCAAGAGACCCAGTACTTC. Translating gives CASSRDGQETQYF.

The chain couples TRBV20-1 to TRBJ1-5; D may be TRBD1 (5 bases). Per the germline V gene, CDR1 is DFQATT and CDR2 is SNEGSKA (reference sequence). The CDR3 contains 16 residues. V was shortened by 3 bases and J by 2 bases, with 17 bases between the two germline ends. CDR3 sequence: CSASPGTRMGNQPQHF. In DNA, the CDR3 is TGCAGTGCTAGCCCCGGGACCCGTATGGGCAATCAGCCCCAGCATTTT.

The rearrangement joins TRBV29-1 to TRBJ1-2; D is unclear. Trimming removed 4 bases from V and 0 bases from J, with 12 bases in between. The CDR3 sequence is 14 residues long. Germline V gene data show CDR1 as SQVTM and CDR2 as ANQGSEA. CDR3 protein: CSVVGQAPNYGYTF. The DNA of the CDR3 is TGCAGCGTTGTTGGGCAGGCCCCTAACTATGGCTACACCTTC.